This paragraph reports one T cell receptor beta chain. Its antigen remains unknown. The data were obtained in a study of cytomegalovirus exposure and HLA in healthy donors. Study-wide context: Later, an analysis reported that the roughly 120 validation repertoires had used the same platform as the approximately 720 first-cohort repertoires.

This CDR3 is built from 15 residues. CDR1 and CDR2 (germline): SGHVS, FQNEAQ. The V end was cut by 2 bases, the J end by 4 bases, with 12 bases between. Only in-frame clones appear in the TCRdb table, and some are missing; sequencing was by immunoSEQ multiplex PCR. This table has 100,000 or so clones, around 90% appearing once. Study outcomes and limitations: CMV antigen specificity of a few CMV-associated chains was confirmed in vitro. Cytomegalovirus-associated TCR beta chains were listed, numbering 164.

This TCR was sampled from a woman aged 25 to 39 in good health and CMV-seronegative. The chain employs TRBV7-8 and TRBJ1-3; no clear D gene. The sample taken for sequencing was PBMCs. CDR3 amino acids: CASSLSFGSGNTIYF. In nucleotides, the CDR3 is TGTGCCAGCAGCTTATCGTTCGGGTCCGGAAACACCATATATTTT.